The rows below give T cell receptor beta chains drawn from one sample of a study of T cells after yellow fever vaccination. MiXCR, applied by TCRdb to the 5' RACE reads, yields one record per CDR3 protein. The sample lists some 390,000 distinct CDR3 sequences, 15% to 20% occurring once. Sample: PBMCs, taken before the yellow fever booster vaccination. Receptors were obtained from a man between 18 and 29 years old who received the YFV17D yellow fever vaccine. Both conserved end residues are part of each CDR3. The D gene is left open where the match is weak. Size values are once, few and many counts, or a class for expanded clones, and some rows have none.

>TRBJ2-3|TRBV4-3|.|many
CASRYSRGTLGTDTQYF
TGCGCCAGCAGATACTCCAGGGGCACCCTTGGCACAGATACGCAGTATTTT
>TRBJ1-2|TRBV6-2/TRBV6-3|.|.
CASSNSYGYTF
TGTGCCAGCAGCAACTCGTATGGCTACACCTTC
>TRBJ1-6|TRBV5-6|.|few
CASSLGTSPLHF
TGTGCCAGCAGCTTGGGTACATCACCCCTCCACTTT
>TRBJ2-5|TRBV18|.|.
CASSQRQGIMETQYF
TGTGCCAGCTCACAGAGGCAGGGTATAATGGAGACCCAGTACTTC
>TRBJ2-7|TRBV7-6|.|.
CASSLEDGYYEQYF
TGTGCCAGCAGCTTAGAAGACGGATACTACGAGCAGTACTTC
>TRBJ2-1|TRBV12-3/TRBV12-4|TRBD2|many
CASTIGLAEKQFF
TGTGCCAGCACCATCGGACTAGCAGAAAAGCAGTTCTTC
>TRBJ2-4|TRBV21-1|.|.
CASSKAHTGGTKNIQYF
TGTGCCAGCAGCAAAGCGCACACAGGGGGGACCAAAAACATTCAGTACTTC
>TRBJ1-4|TRBV6-1|TRBD1|.
CASSRQGLATNEKLFF
TGTGCCAGCTCCAGACAGGGCCTCGCAACTAATGAAAAACTGTTTTTT
>TRBJ2-5|TRBV18|.|few
CASSPRDGETQYF
TGTGCCAGCTCACCCCGGGACGGAGAGACCCAGTACTTC
>TRBJ2-7|TRBV20-1|.|few
CSASPFGDSYEQYF
TGCAGTGCTAGTCCATTCGGGGATTCCTACGAGCAGTACTTC
>TRBJ2-3|TRBV11-3|TRBD1|.
CASSSGQGGWDTQYF
TGTGCCAGCAGCTCCGGACAGGGGGGCTGGGATACGCAGTATTTT
>TRBJ2-5|TRBV7-2|TRBD2|few
CASSFGTSGETQYF
TGTGCCAGCAGCTTCGGTACTAGCGGAGAGACCCAGTACTTC
>TRBJ1-6|TRBV27|TRBD1|.
CASSDRERNYNSPLHF
TGTGCCAGCAGCGACAGGGAGAGGAACTATAATTCACCCCTCCACTTT
>TRBJ1-2|TRBV24-1|TRBD1|.
CATSDSRDRGERYTF
TGTGCCACCAGTGACTCCCGGGACAGGGGGGAGCGCTACACCTTC
>TRBJ2-1|TRBV7-6|TRBD2|.
CASSLGTSGGAGSRNEQFF
TGTGCCAGCAGCTTAGGGACTAGCGGGGGGGCGGGTTCGCGCAATGAGCAGTTCTTC
>TRBJ1-5|TRBV15|.|few
CATSIEGSRQPQHF
TGTGCCACCAGCATTGAGGGTAGCCGTCAGCCCCAGCATTTT
>TRBJ2-6|TRBV4-3|.|.
CASSQDYEGAGANVLTF
TGCGCCAGCAGCCAAGATTACGAGGGAGCTGGGGCCAACGTCCTGACTTTC
>TRBJ2-3|TRBV9|TRBD2|few
CASSVRGIASTDTQYF
TGTGCCAGCAGCGTGCGGGGGATCGCTAGCACAGATACGCAGTATTTT
>TRBJ2-3|TRBV12-3/TRBV12-4|.|.
CASSSPLGDTQYF
TGTGCCAGCAGTTCTCCCTTAGGGGATACGCAGTATTTT
>TRBJ2-1|TRBV12-3/TRBV12-4|.|.
CASSLGRQNEQFF
TGTGCCAGCAGTTTAGGGCGCCAGAATGAGCAGTTCTTC
>TRBJ2-3|TRBV20-1|.|many
CSGGPSSTDTQYF
TGCAGTGGGGGGCCCTCTAGCACAGATACGCAGTATTTT
>TRBJ2-5|TRBV25-1|.|.
CASSEYPQGRWETQYF
TGTGCCAGCAGTGAATATCCCCAAGGACGGTGGGAGACCCAGTACTTC
>TRBJ2-3|TRBV4-3|.|many
CASSQDLLGHLTDTQYF
TGCGCCAGCAGCCAAGATCTTTTAGGACACCTGACAGATACGCAGTATTTT
>TRBJ2-5|TRBV5-6|.|few
CASSGGGFQETQYF
TGTGCCAGCAGCGGCGGGGGCTTCCAAGAGACCCAGTACTTC
>TRBJ2-3|TRBV20-1|TRBD1|few
CSARSIQGGTDTQYF
TGCAGTGCTAGATCGATCCAGGGGGGCACAGATACGCAGTATTTT
>TRBJ2-5|TRBV20-1|TRBD1|.
CSAREQAGTGKETQYF
TGCAGTGCTAGAGAACAAGCCGGGACAGGGAAAGAGACCCAGTACTTC
>TRBJ2-3|TRBV29-1|.|few
CSVERGNLAGTQYF
TGCAGCGTTGAACGGGGGAACCTAGCCGGTACGCAGTATTTT
>TRBJ2-5|TRBV27|.|.
CASSFSGRVETQYF
TGTGCCAGCAGTTTTTCCGGCAGGGTGGAGACCCAGTACTTC
>TRBJ2-3|TRBV5-1|TRBD2|many
CASSLGSSGVTDTQYF
TGCGCCAGCAGCTTGGGATCCAGCGGGGTCACAGATACGCAGTATTTT
>TRBJ1-2|TRBV5-1|TRBD1|.
CASSPGGTGGLDGYTF
TGCGCCAGCAGCCCCGGGGGGACAGGGGGTTTGGATGGCTACACCTTC
>TRBJ1-1|TRBV12-3/TRBV12-4|.|.
CASSLLGSAFF
TGTGCCAGCAGTTTATTGGGGTCGGCTTTCTTT
>TRBJ2-5|TRBV24-1|.|.
CATSGGGKETQYF
TGTGCCACCAGTGGAGGAGGGAAAGAGACCCAGTACTTC
>TRBJ2-3|TRBV6-5|.|few
CASSFRAAVDTQYF
TGTGCCAGCAGTTTCAGGGCCGCGGTTGATACGCAGTATTTT
>TRBJ1-1|TRBV4-3|.|few
CASSQLLTPGGTEAFF
TGCGCCAGCAGCCAATTGCTGACTCCCGGGGGCACTGAAGCTTTCTTT
>TRBJ2-2|TRBV5-1|.|.
CASSQTDPEGELFF
TGCGCCAGCAGCCAGACAGATCCCGAAGGGGAGCTGTTTTTT
>TRBJ1-2|TRBV7-2|.|few
CASSLVGRERGYTF
TGTGCCAGCAGCTTAGTTGGCAGGGAGAGAGGCTACACCTTC
>TRBJ2-2|TRBV9|.|.
CASSDTPNTGELFF
TGTGCCAGCAGCGACACGCCGAACACCGGGGAGCTGTTTTTT
>TRBJ1-5|TRBV12-3/TRBV12-4|.|few
CASSSARQGSSNQPQHF
TGTGCCAGCAGTTCCGCACGTCAGGGCTCGAGCAATCAGCCCCAGCATTTT
>TRBJ2-1|TRBV4-1|.|once
CASSQDQGGRKFF
TGCGCCAGCAGCCAAGATCAGGGGGGGCGGAAGTTCTTC
>TRBJ2-3|TRBV5-6|.|few
CASSEQVDTQYF
TGTGCCAGCAGCGAACAGGTGGATACGCAGTATTTT
>TRBJ1-1|TRBV29-1|.|.
CSVVLNTEAFF
TGCAGCGTAGTCCTGAACACTGAAGCTTTCTTT
>TRBJ2-2|TRBV18|.|.
CASSSTGWNTGELFF
TGTGCCAGCTCATCCACAGGATGGAACACCGGGGAGCTGTTTTTT
>TRBJ2-3|TRBV7-3|TRBD1|.
CASRDTGVGEGTQYF
TGTGCCAGCAGAGATACAGGGGTTGGGGAAGGTACGCAGTATTTT
>TRBJ2-1|TRBV7-8|TRBD1|.
CASRGGTGLNNEQFF
TGTGCCAGCAGGGGGGGGACAGGGCTCAACAATGAGCAGTTCTTC
>TRBJ1-1|TRBV6-2/TRBV6-3|.|few
CASSPKEHAEAFF
TGTGCCAGCAGTCCCAAGGAGCACGCTGAAGCTTTCTTT
>TRBJ1-4|TRBV7-9|.|.
CASSFPRREKLFF
TGTGCCAGCAGCTTCCCCAGACGCGAAAAACTGTTTTTT
>TRBJ2-1|TRBV6-5|.|many
CASSYDFSSYNEQFF
TGTGCCAGCAGTTACGACTTTAGCTCCTACAATGAGCAGTTCTTC